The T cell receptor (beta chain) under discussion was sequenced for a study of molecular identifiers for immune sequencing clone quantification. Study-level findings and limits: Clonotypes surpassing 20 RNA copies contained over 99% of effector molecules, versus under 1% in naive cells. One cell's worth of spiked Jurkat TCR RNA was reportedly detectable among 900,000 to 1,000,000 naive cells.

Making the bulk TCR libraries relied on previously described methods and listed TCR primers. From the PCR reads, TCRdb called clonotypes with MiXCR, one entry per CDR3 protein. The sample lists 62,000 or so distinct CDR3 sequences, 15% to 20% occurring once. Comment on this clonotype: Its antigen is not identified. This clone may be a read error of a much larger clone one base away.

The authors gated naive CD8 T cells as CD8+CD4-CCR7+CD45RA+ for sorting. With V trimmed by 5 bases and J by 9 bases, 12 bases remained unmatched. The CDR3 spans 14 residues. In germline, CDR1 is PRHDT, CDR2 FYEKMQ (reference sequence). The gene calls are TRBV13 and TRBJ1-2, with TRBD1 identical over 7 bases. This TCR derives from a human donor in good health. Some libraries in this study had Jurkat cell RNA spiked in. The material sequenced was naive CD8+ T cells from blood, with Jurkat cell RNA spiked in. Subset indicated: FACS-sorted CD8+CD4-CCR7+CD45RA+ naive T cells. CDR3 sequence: CASSPRGGLYSYTF. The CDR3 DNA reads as TGTGCCAGCAGCCCGAGAGGGGGCCTTTATAGCTACACCTTC.